The 23 T cell receptor beta chains in this list originate from one sample, sequenced in a study of metastatic and nonmetastatic thyroid tumors (dated by TCRdb to the early 2020s). The receptor library was made with PCR. Sequenced on an Illumina HiSeq 4000. The raw public data were reprocessed by TCRdb itself: fastp quality trimming at Q25, MiXCR clonotype calling, in-frame beta chains only. Recorded for this sample are 75,000 to 100,000 clones; roughly 13% of them occurred a single time. In total, the top ten clones hold around 11% of the sample. None of the patients had been given any treatment before thyroid surgery. The sequencing sample was made of blood. Receptor source: a female donor with papillary thyroid cancer or a benign thyroid nodule (not recorded which). Some clones in this sample may be carry-over from other donors' samples.

This rearrangement joins TRBV15 to TRBJ2-1, with TRBD2 identical over 10 bases. The CDR3 is 16 residues long. Germline CDR1 and CDR2: LNHNV and YYDKDF (reference sequence). The junction had 13 bases not matched to a gene; V was cut back by 1 base and J by 13 bases. The CDR3 sequence: CATSRGGLAVGPLQFF. The CDR3 DNA follows: TGTGCCACCAGCAGAGGTGGACTAGCGGTAGGGCCTCTTCAGTTCTTC.

The rearrangement uses TRBV11-2 and TRBJ2-7; D could derive from TRBD1 or TRBD2 (6 bases each). The CDR3 covers 15 residues. The germline V gene encodes CDR1 SGHAT and CDR2 FQNNGV. The V end lost 7 bases, the J end lost 6 bases, and 22 bases lay between the germline ends. The CDR3 DNA sequence: TGTGCCAGCATCTTGGGAGGACAGTCCGTAGGCGAGCAGTACTTC. Amino acid sequence: CASILGGQSVGEQYF.

The chain couples TRBV11-2 to TRBJ1-1, with a weak D call TRBD1 (6 bases). With 3 bases removed from V and 6 bases from J, the gap between germline ends came to 11 bases. Germline V lookup: CDR1 SGHAT, CDR2 FQNNGV. The CDR3 covers 13 residues. Here the CDR3 reads CASSLLQGSEAFF. Here the CDR3 DNA reads TGTGCCAGCAGCTTGCTACAGGGTTCTGAAGCTTTCTTT. Together with reference TRBV11-2 and TRBJ1-1, the CDR3 gives the full variable domain: EAGVAQSPRYKIIEKRQSVAFWCNPISGHATLYWYQQILGQGPKLLIQFQNNGVVDDSQLPKDRFSAERLKGVDSTLKIQPAKLEDSAVYLCASSLLQGSEAFFGQGTRLTVV.

This clone has a count of ten or more. This chain links TRBV20-1 with TRBJ1-1; D may be TRBD1 (6 bases). Trimming took off 4 bases at V and 3 bases at J, with 15 bases between the two ends. Looked up from germline, CDR1 is DFQATT and CDR2 is SNEGSKA (reference sequence). This CDR3 is 14 amino acids long. CDR3 sequence reads: CSATRQDLYTEAFF. The CDR3 DNA follows: TGCAGTGCTACAAGACAGGACCTATACACTGAAGCTTTCTTT.

This clone was observed many times. The chain links TRBV3-1 to TRBJ2-2; D unclear. V was pared by 1 base and J by 5 bases, with 8 bases between. The CDR3 runs to 14 residues. Per germline, CDR1 LGHDT and CDR2 YNNKEL (reference sequence). The CDR3 protein is CASSQVGFTGELFF. The CDR3 DNA sequence: TGTGCCAGCAGCCAAGTCGGGTTTACCGGGGAGCTGTTTTTT.

In its sample, this clone was seen many times. The chain links TRBV3-1 to TRBJ2-4; D is perhaps TRBD1 (6 bases). With 4 bases removed from V and 5 bases from J, the gap between germline ends came to 12 bases. Germline V gives CDR1 LGHDT, CDR2 YNNKEL (reference sequence). The CDR3 is made up of 14 amino acids. CDR3 amino acids: CASSLQGSQNIQYF. The CDR3 DNA reads as TGTGCCAGCAGCCTACAGGGTTCGCAAAACATTCAGTACTTC. Full variable domain (outside the CDR3, taken from reference TRBV3-1 and TRBJ2-4): DTAVSQTPKYLVTQMGNDKSIKCEQNLGHDTMYWYKQDSKKFLKIMFSYNNKELIINETVPNRFSPKSPDKAHLNLHINSLELGDSAVYFCASSLQGSQNIQYFGAGTRLSVL.

In its sample, this clone was seen many times. The chain joins TRBV5-1 to TRBJ1-6, with TRBD1 matching 7 bases. CDR3 length: 15 residues. The J segment lost 10 bases and the V segment lost 2 bases, leaving 9 bases of the junction unmatched. Germline loops: CDR1 SGHRS, CDR2 YFSETQ. This CDR3 reads CASSFGTVMTSPLHF. DNA for the CDR3: TGCGCCAGCAGCTTCGGGACAGTAATGACCTCACCCCTCCACTTT. Complete variable domain (other parts from reference TRBV5-1 and TRBJ1-6): KAGVTQTPRYLIKTRGQQVTLSCSPISGHRSVSWYQQTPGQGLQFLFEYFSETQRNKGNFPGRFSGRQFSNSRSEMNVSTLELGDSALYLCASSFGTVMTSPLHFGNGTRLTVT.

This clone was detected ten times or more. The chain is built from TRBV11-2 and TRBJ2-5; D is ambiguous. The germline V gene encodes CDR1 SGHAT and CDR2 FQNNGV. Deletions cut 9 bases from V and 0 bases from J, with 2 bases between. CDR3 length: 10 residues. The CDR3 loop is CASYQETQYF. The CDR3 bases are TGTGCCAGTTACCAAGAGACCCAGTACTTC.

This clone has more than one count but fewer than ten. A read error is possible here, since a much larger clone lies one base away. The chain uses TRBV28 and TRBJ1-1; D unresolved. From germline, CDR1 is MDHEN and CDR2 SYDVKM. CDR3 length equals 12 residues. CDR3: CVSSLSLRLAFF. The CDR3 nucleotides are TGTGTCAGCAGTTTATCTCTGCGTCTGGCTTTCTTT.

This clone was recorded many times. This rearrangement joins TRBV3-1 to TRBJ1-1; 9 nucleotides agree with TRBD1. The V gene end was trimmed by 3 bases and the J gene end by 3 bases; junction bases not matched to a gene: 5. This CDR3 has 15 residues. Germline V gives CDR1 LGHDT, CDR2 YNNKEL (reference sequence). The CDR3 loop reads CASSHRTGVHTEAFF. The CDR3 nucleotides read TGTGCCAGCAGCCACCGGACAGGGGTTCACACTGAAGCTTTCTTT.

As to this clone: Relative to the germline gene, one junction end is altered; a read error may explain this. CDR3 residues: CASSAHGRIYNSPPYF. The CDR3 region has the DNA TGTGCCAGCAGTGCGCATGGACGAATCTATAATTCACCCCCCTACTTT. The chain couples TRBV6-1 to TRBJ1-6; D not resolved. CDR3 length: 16 residues. Germline loops: CDR1 MNHNS, CDR2 SASEGT.

This clone occurred once. The chain uses TRBV11-1 and TRBJ2-3; perhaps TRBD2 as D (6 bases). The CDR3 spans 17 residues. Trimming stripped 5 bases from V and 7 bases from J, with 25 bases between. Germline-derived CDR1 and CDR2 are SGHAT and FQDESV (reference sequence). CDR3 region: CASSDWYPGRPTNTQYF. The CDR3 DNA follows: TGTGCCAGCAGCGACTGGTACCCAGGGAGGCCCACGAATACGCAGTATTTT.

There are many counts of this clone. The genes are TRBV30 and TRBJ2-1, with a tentative D call TRBD2 (5 bases). Germline CDR1 reads GTSNPN; CDR2 reads SVGIG (reference sequence). The V end was cut by 2 bases, the J end by 10 bases, with 12 bases between. The length of the CDR3 is 12 residues. The CDR3 region has the DNA TGTGCCTGGAGTACTGATGAGCGGGAGCAGTTCTTC. This gives the protein CAWSTDEREQFF.

This clone was seen at least ten times. Sequence at one end of the junction differs from germline and may be a read error. The chain carries TRBV28 and TRBJ1-3, with 7 bases identical to TRBD1. The CDR3 has 13 residues. From germline, CDR1 is MDHEN and CDR2 SYDVKM. CDR3 protein: CASSLYAGGSKDF. The CDR3 coding sequence is TGTGCCAGCAGTTTATATGCAGGGGGTAGTAAGGATTTT.

In this sample, this clone turned up many times. V gene TRBV7-8 combines with J gene TRBJ2-7, with 7 bases fitting TRBD2. The CDR3 sequence is 16 residues long. Germline V gene sequence: CDR1 SGHVS, CDR2 FQNEAQ. J was trimmed by 3 bases and V by 3 bases; bases with no gene match: 11. This CDR3 is CASSFGYKRGGYEQYF. The CDR3 DNA sequence: TGTGCCAGCAGCTTCGGATACAAGCGGGGAGGCTACGAGCAGTACTTC.

The chain recombines TRBV5-1 with TRBJ2-7; D unclear. Germline CDR1 SGHRS, CDR2 YFSETQ. Trimming took off 5 bases at V and 4 bases at J, with 13 bases between the two ends. The CDR3 has 13 amino acids. The CDR3 region has the DNA TGCGCCAGCAGTCTCACGGACGGGTACGAGCAGTACTTC. Residues: CASSLTDGYEQYF.

This CDR3 is CASSLWGRNTEAFF. The CDR3 DNA reads as TGTGCCAGCAGTTTATGGGGTCGGAACACTGAAGCTTTCTTT. The rearrangement joins TRBV27 to TRBJ1-1; D gene unclear. V lost 1 base, J lost 1 base, and 7 bases lay in between. This CDR3 comprises 14 residues. CDR1 is MNHEY and CDR2 is SMNVEV in the germline V gene (reference sequence).

Many counts were recorded for this clone. The V call is TRBV20-1, the J call TRBJ1-5; a possible D gene is TRBD1 (6 bases). Trimming pared 5 bases from V and 5 bases from J, leaving 13 bases between. Germline CDR1 DFQATT, CDR2 SNEGSKA (reference sequence). The CDR3 has 13 amino acids. The chain's CDR3 is CSALAGGDQPQHF. In DNA form, the CDR3 reads TGCAGTGCTTTAGCGGGGGGCGATCAGCCCCAGCATTTT.

In this sample, this clone turned up many times. The chain combines TRBV20-1 with TRBJ1-2; D ambiguous. CDR1 is DFQATT, CDR2 SNEGSKA, per germline (reference sequence). The CDR3 is 12 amino acids. V was clipped by 3 bases and J by 4 bases, with 9 bases between them. CDR3 in DNA: TGCAGTGCTAGCGGAGTCTCCTATGGCTACACCTTC. It codes for CSASGVSYGYTF.

This chain links TRBV2 with TRBJ2-2; 13 bases match TRBD2. The V and J ends lost 6 bases and 9 bases, in that order; junction bases with no gene match: 13. Germline V gives CDR1 SNHLY, CDR2 FYNNEI. This CDR3 spans 17 amino acids. The CDR3 protein is CASSQVLAGGPGWELFF. The CDR3 nucleotides read TGTGCCAGCAGCCAGGTACTAGCGGGAGGGCCCGGCTGGGAGCTGTTTTTT.

The V and J genes are TRBV6-1 and TRBJ1-2, with D possibly matching TRBD1 (6 bases). V lost 0 bases and J 8 bases, leaving 13 bases between the germline ends. The CDR3 covers 14 residues. Germline loops: CDR1 MNHNS, CDR2 SASEGT. The CDR3 region is CASSEAYRVRGYTF. CDR3 bases: TGTGCCAGCAGTGAAGCTTACAGGGTGAGAGGCTACACCTTC.

The sample holds one count of this clone. A much larger clone differs by one base, so this may be a read error. The rearrangement joins TRBV7-3 to TRBJ2-1; the D is unclear. Trimming removed 5 bases from V and 6 bases from J, with 14 bases in between. The length of the CDR3 is 14 residues. The germline CDR1 and CDR2 sequences are SGHTA and FQGTGA. CDR3 amino acids: CASSRDPTINEQFF. DNA of the CDR3: TGTGCCAGCAGCCGAGACCCAACGATCAATGAGCAGTTCTTC.

This clone was counted ten times or more. The chain employs TRBV6-4 and TRBJ1-1, with a tentative D call TRBD1 (5 bases). V was pared by 7 bases and J by 1 base, with 13 bases between. This CDR3 is built from 14 residues. Germline V CDR1 and CDR2: MRHNA, SNTAGT. The CDR3 DNA follows: TGTGCCAGCAAACCCGGGGCACAGAACACTGAAGCTTTCTTT. It specifies CASKPGAQNTEAFF.